A selection of T cell receptor beta chains follows, all from one sample in a study of T cells after yellow fever vaccination. Using its own MiXCR run on the 5' RACE reads, TCRdb lists one record per CDR3 protein. The sample lists approximately 120,000 distinct CDR3 sequences, 15% occurring once. Sequences were derived from CD8+ T cells sorted from PBMCs, sampled 5 days after the yellow fever booster vaccination. Every receptor here comes from a man aged 18 to 35 who received the YFV17D yellow fever vaccine. CDR3s include the opening cysteine and the closing phenylalanine or tryptophan. A D gene is named only where the DNA matches it firmly. Part of the rows lack a size; the others show once, few, many or a class for expanded clones.

cdr3_aa	cdr3_nt	j_call	clone_size	v_call	d_call
CASSPGMGIEQFF	TGCGCCAGCAGCCCCGGGATGGGAATTGAGCAGTTCTTC	TRBJ2-1	-	TRBV4-1	-
CASKIEGNQPQHF	TGTGCCAGCAAGATAGAAGGCAATCAGCCCCAGCATTTT	TRBJ1-5	few	TRBV12-3/TRBV12-4	-
CAISDPEISAETQYF	TGTGCCATCAGTGATCCAGAAATAAGCGCCGAGACCCAGTACTTC	TRBJ2-5	many	TRBV10-3	-
CASSFVGTGWADTQYF	TGTGCCAGCAGTTTCGTCGGGACAGGGTGGGCAGATACGCAGTATTTT	TRBJ2-3	few	TRBV12-3/TRBV12-4	TRBD1
CSVEDGAGDRVTGELFF	TGCAGCGTTGAAGACGGAGCGGGGGACCGGGTCACCGGGGAGCTGTTTTTT	TRBJ2-2	-	TRBV29-1	TRBD2
CASTLGGKTQYF	TGTGCCAGCACCCTGGGAGGGAAGACCCAGTACTTC	TRBJ2-5	-	TRBV6-2/TRBV6-3	TRBD2
CASSQDTDTQYF	TGTGCCAGCAGCCAAGACACAGATACGCAGTATTTT	TRBJ2-3	-	TRBV4-2	-
CASSPRTGGSNQPQHF	TGCGCCAGCAGTCCACGGACAGGGGGAAGCAATCAGCCCCAGCATTTT	TRBJ1-5	many	TRBV23-1	TRBD1
CASSGRDTPSYEQYF	TGTGCCAGCAGCGGGCGGGATACGCCCTCCTACGAGCAGTACTTC	TRBJ2-7	few	TRBV9	-
CATSDQSGGPDEQFF	TGTGCCACCAGTGATCAGAGCGGGGGGCCCGATGAGCAGTTCTTC	TRBJ2-1	few	TRBV24-1	TRBD2
CASSQEDSFSYEQYF	TGCGCCAGCAGCCAAGAGGACAGTTTCTCCTACGAGCAGTACTTC	TRBJ2-7	many	TRBV4-3	-
CASSQDGNIQYF	TGTGCCAGCAGCCAGGACGGAAACATTCAGTACTTC	TRBJ2-4	few	TRBV4-2	-
CASRDRGTYLTDTQYF	TGTGCCAGCAGGGACCGCGGGACTTACCTCACAGATACGCAGTATTTT	TRBJ2-3	-	TRBV6-5	-
CASAEYMDSAAKNIQYF	TGTGCCAGCGCAGAGTATATGGATTCTGCGGCCAAAAACATTCAGTACTTC	TRBJ2-4	-	TRBV28	-
CASSPSGDTQYF	TGTGCCAGCAGCCCTAGCGGGGATACGCAGTATTTT	TRBJ2-3	-	TRBV4-2	TRBD2
CASSWGTANTEAFF	TGCGCCAGCAGCTGGGGAACAGCGAACACTGAAGCTTTCTTT	TRBJ1-1	many	TRBV4-1	-
CASSFSGNTIYF	TGTGCCAGCAGCTTTTCTGGAAACACCATATATTTT	TRBJ1-3	-	TRBV7-9	-
CATGQAGGNQPQHF	TGTGCCACGGGACAGGCTGGGGGCAATCAGCCCCAGCATTTT	TRBJ1-5	-	TRBV15	TRBD1
CASSLASGFLETQYF	TGTGCCAGCAGCTTAGCTTCCGGGTTTCTCGAGACCCAGTACTTC	TRBJ2-5	few	TRBV7-2	-
CASSSNPRLAGDTDTQYF	TGTGCCAGCAGCTCTAATCCGCGACTAGCGGGGGACACAGATACGCAGTATTTT	TRBJ2-3	few	TRBV7-2	TRBD2
CASTQTGGSYEQYF	TGTGCCAGTACCCAGACAGGGGGCTCCTACGAGCAGTACTTC	TRBJ2-7	-	TRBV19	TRBD1
CASSQESTSGVQGQFF	TGCGCCAGCAGCCAAGAGTCGACTAGCGGGGTTCAGGGGCAGTTCTTC	TRBJ2-1	-	TRBV4-1	TRBD2
CSARPSYQPQHF	TGCAGTGCTAGACCATCCTATCAGCCCCAGCATTTT	TRBJ1-5	few	TRBV20-1	-
CASSLLQINEQFF	TGTGCCAGCAGTTTACTACAGATCAATGAGCAGTTCTTC	TRBJ2-1	-	TRBV12-3/TRBV12-4	-
CASHRGASYEQFF	TGTGCCAGCCACCGAGGGGCCTCCTATGAGCAGTTCTTC	TRBJ2-1	many	TRBV7-9	-
CSVLTGNTEAFF	TGCAGCGTTTTGACAGGGAACACTGAAGCTTTCTTT	TRBJ1-1	-	TRBV29-1	-
CSASPRQGAYEQYF	TGCAGTGCTAGCCCCCGACAGGGGGCCTACGAGCAGTACTTC	TRBJ2-7	few	TRBV20-1	TRBD1
CASSVAVGGDYGYTF	TGTGCCAGCAGCGTAGCTGTTGGGGGTGACTATGGCTACACCTTC	TRBJ1-2	few	TRBV9	-
CASSPFQETQYF	TGTGCCAGCAGTCCCTTCCAGGAGACCCAGTACTTC	TRBJ2-5	-	TRBV6-6	-
CASSPPRGGGEVGQYF	TGCGCCAGCAGCCCCCCGCGAGGGGGCGGGGAAGTAGGCCAGTACTTC	TRBJ2-5	few	TRBV5-1	-
CASRGSGTGRTDTQYF	TGTGCCAGCAGGGGATCCGGGACAGGGAGGACAGATACGCAGTATTTT	TRBJ2-3	many	TRBV6-1	TRBD1
CSVVRGEETQYF	TGCAGCGTTGTCAGGGGCGAAGAGACCCAGTACTTC	TRBJ2-5	few	TRBV29-1	-
CASSQSHRGYEQYF	TGCGCCAGCAGTCAAAGCCACAGGGGCTACGAGCAGTACTTC	TRBJ2-7	-	TRBV4-1	TRBD1
CASSLGVLLAGETQYF	TGCGCCAGCAGCTTGGGAGTCCTACTCGCCGGGGAGACCCAGTACTTC	TRBJ2-5	-	TRBV5-1	-
CATSVGWGKNIQYF	TGTGCCACCAGCGTGGGCTGGGGCAAAAACATTCAGTACTTC	TRBJ2-4	-	TRBV15	-
CASSREEVGVTGNTIYF	TGTGCCAGCAGCCGGGAGGAGGTGGGGGTTACTGGAAACACCATATATTTT	TRBJ1-3	few	TRBV4-2	-
CASSPDYFGETQYF	TGTGCCAGCAGCCCCGACTACTTTGGAGAGACCCAGTACTTC	TRBJ2-5	few	TRBV5-4	-
CASSSPPTGDLPYEQYF	TGCGCCAGCAGCTCCCCTCCAACAGGGGACCTCCCCTACGAGCAGTACTTC	TRBJ2-7	few	TRBV5-1	TRBD1
CSATTLVGAFF	TGCAGCGCTACTACCCTGGTTGGAGCTTTCTTT	TRBJ1-1	-	TRBV29-1	-
CAISEPPGELFF	TGTGCCATCAGTGAGCCCCCCGGGGAGCTGTTTTTT	TRBJ2-2	few	TRBV10-3	-
CASSQSVGQGGTEAFF	TGCGCCAGCAGCCAATCCGTGGGACAGGGAGGCACTGAAGCTTTCTTT	TRBJ1-1	few	TRBV4-1	TRBD1
CSAGGQGNEQFF	TGCAGTGCTGGCGGGCAGGGGAATGAGCAGTTCTTC	TRBJ2-1	few	TRBV20-1	-
CAWSFAGGSRETQYF	TGTGCCTGGAGTTTTGCGGGGGGGTCCCGGGAGACCCAGTACTTC	TRBJ2-5	few	TRBV30	TRBD2
CSVELAGRSYNEQFF	TGCAGCGTTGAACTGGCGGGGAGGTCCTACAATGAGCAGTTCTTC	TRBJ2-1	-	TRBV29-1	-
CASSTLWGNQPQHF	TGTGCCAGCAGTACCCTTTGGGGCAATCAGCCCCAGCATTTT	TRBJ1-5	-	TRBV6-2/TRBV6-3	-
CASSYQGLSGYTF	TGTGCCAGCAGTTATCAAGGTCTCTCTGGCTACACCTTC	TRBJ1-2	-	TRBV6-2/TRBV6-3	-
CASSVLGGDYGYTF	TGTGCCAGCAGCGTACTCGGGGGCGACTATGGCTACACCTTC	TRBJ1-2	few	TRBV9	-
CSVEENVYEQFF	TGCAGCGTTGAAGAAAACGTGTATGAGCAGTTCTTC	TRBJ2-1	-	TRBV29-1	-
CASSPIAGGPDTQYF	TGTGCCAGCAGTCCCATAGCGGGGGGGCCAGATACGCAGTATTTT	TRBJ2-3	few	TRBV6-4	TRBD2
CAWSAPIAGTYNEQFF	TGTGCCTGGAGTGCCCCAATAGCGGGAACCTACAATGAGCAGTTCTTC	TRBJ2-1	-	TRBV30	TRBD2
CSVEKQELYGYTF	TGCAGCGTTGAAAAACAGGAACTCTATGGCTACACCTTC	TRBJ1-2	-	TRBV29-1	-
CASSPELAGGPDTQYF	TGCGCCAGCAGCCCCGAACTAGCGGGGGGGCCAGATACGCAGTATTTT	TRBJ2-3	many	TRBV4-3	TRBD2
CASSEWGGETQYF	TGTGCCAGCAGTGAATGGGGTGGGGAGACCCAGTACTTC	TRBJ2-5	many	TRBV25-1	-
CASSVMSGGLGYGYTF	TGTGCCAGCAGTGTTATGTCCGGGGGGCTCGGCTATGGCTACACCTTC	TRBJ1-2	few	TRBV6-1	-